This TCR beta chain was sequenced during a study of beta chain features in type 1 diabetes. Study results and limitations: In comparison with healthy donors, patients had naive, central memory and Treg TCRB repertoires that appeared more similar.

With V trimmed by 7 bases and J by 3 bases, 13 bases remained unmatched. Germline CDR1 reads SGHTA; CDR2 reads FQGNSA. CDR3 size: 16 residues. Of the isolated RNA, all was reverse transcribed, and so the sequenced material was expressed TCRB transcripts. Profiled with immunoSEQ multiplex PCR; TCRdb holds only in-frame clones, not every one. The data show hundreds of thousands of clones, roughly 12% seen once. This clone was seen a few times. The antigen remains unidentified. This chain links TRBV7-2 with TRBJ1-2, with TRBD1 matching 8 bases. The receptor's source is a man younger than 30 in good health. The specimen was naive CD4+ T cells from blood. The CDR3 protein is CASIPQGGQGYYGYTF. CDR3 sequence (DNA): TGTGCCAGCATCCCCCAGGGAGGACAGGGATACTATGGCTACACCTTC.